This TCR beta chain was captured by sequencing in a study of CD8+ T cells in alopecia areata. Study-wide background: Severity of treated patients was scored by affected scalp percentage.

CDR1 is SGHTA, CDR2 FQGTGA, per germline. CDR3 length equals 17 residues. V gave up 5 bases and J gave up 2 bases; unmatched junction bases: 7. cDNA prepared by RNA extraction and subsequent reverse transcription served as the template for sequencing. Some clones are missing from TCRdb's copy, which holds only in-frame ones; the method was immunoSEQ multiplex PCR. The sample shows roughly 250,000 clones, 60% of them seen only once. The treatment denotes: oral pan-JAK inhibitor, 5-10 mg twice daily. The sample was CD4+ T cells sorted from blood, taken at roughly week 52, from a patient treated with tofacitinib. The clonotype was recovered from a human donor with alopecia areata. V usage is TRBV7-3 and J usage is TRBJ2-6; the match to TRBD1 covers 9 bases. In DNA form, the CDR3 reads TGTGCCAGCAGCCCAGACAGGGGGAACACTGGGGCCAACGTCCTGACTTTC. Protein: CASSPDRGNTGANVLTF. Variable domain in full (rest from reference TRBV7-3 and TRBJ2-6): GAGVSQTPSNKVTEKGKYVELRCDPISGHTALYWYRQSLGQGPEFLIYFQGTGAADDSGLPNDRFFAVRPEGSVSTLKIQRTERGDSAVYLCASSPDRGNTGANVLTFGAGSRLTVL.